The 3 T cell receptor beta chains below all came from one sample that was sequenced in a study of CD8 T cells in ankylosing spondylitis. Broader study findings: Typical of ankylosing spondylitis blood, it appeared, was a TCR beta motif of fewer than 10 highly homologous variants.

TCRdb passed the 5' RACE reads through MiXCR, listing each CDR3 protein once. The table lists about 840,000 distinct CDR3 sequences, approximately 12% of them singletons. These receptors' antigens are unknown. The sequenced sample consisted of blood, either unsorted or a sorted T cell fraction (not recorded which). The receptors stem from a male donor with ankylosing spondylitis.

CDR3 bases: TGCAGTGCCAGACCGACACAATACTACGAGCAGTACTTC. Translated: CSARPTQYYEQYF. The chain recombines TRBV20-1 with TRBJ2-7; D is ambiguous. The CDR3 is 13 amino acids. V shed 6 bases and J shed 3 bases, with 15 bases lying between them. Germline CDR1 and CDR2: DFQATT and SNEGSKA (reference sequence).

There are many counts of this clonotype. The chain uses TRBV4-3 and TRBJ2-7; D may be TRBD2 (5 bases). Germline values: CDR1 LGHNA, CDR2 YSLEER. V was trimmed by 0 bases and J by 0 bases, leaving 21 bases between them. The CDR3 has 19 amino acids. The CDR3 DNA sequence: TGCGCCAGCAGCCAAGAAATCGGCAGGAGGAGGATAAGCTCCTACGAGCAGTACTTC. This sequence encodes CASSQEIGRRRISSYEQYF.

Regarding this clonotype: The germline gene is not matched at one end of the junction; a read error may be the cause. V usage is TRBV20-1 and J usage is TRBJ2-2, with TRBD1 identical over 8 bases. CDR1 and CDR2 (germline): DFQATT, SNEGSKA (reference sequence). This CDR3 region has 17 residues. The DNA of the CDR3 is TGCTGTGCTAGGCGCGGGACAGGCTTTCTGAACACCGGGGAGCTGTTTTTT. This translates into CCARRGTGFLNTGELFF.